One and the same sample provided the 3 T cell receptor beta chains below, sequenced in a study of blood T cell repertoires in COVID-19. Generated by immunoSEQ multiplex PCR, the TCRdb table keeps only in-frame clones and is missing some. This sample carries 200,000 to 250,000 clones, more than 75% of them seen once, and the ten largest clones take approximately 10%. The sample was peripheral blood. These receptors were obtained from a man aged 45-65 years with COVID-19, enrolled during active disease.

The chain is built from TRBV6-5 and TRBJ2-3; tentative D call: TRBD1 (5 bases). Per the germline V gene, CDR1 is MNHEY and CDR2 is SVGAGI. The CDR3 is made up of 15 amino acids. V dropped 0 bases and J dropped 1 base, with 8 bases sitting between them. The CDR3, as DNA: TGTGCCAGCAGTTACTCAGGACACCGCACAGATACGCAGTATTTT. Translated, it gives CASSYSGHRTDTQYF.

The V and J genes are TRBV6-4 and TRBJ2-7, with a tentative D call TRBD1 (7 bases). Between the trimmed V and J ends, which lost 7 bases and 7 bases, there was a span of 20 bases. Germline V gives CDR1 MRHNA, CDR2 SNTAGT. The CDR3 is 14 residues long. In DNA form, the CDR3 reads TGTGCCAGCAACCCGGGACAGAGCCGGGAGGAGCAGTACTTC. It yields the protein CASNPGQSREEQYF.

The V and J genes are TRBV29-1 and TRBJ2-5; 7 bases map to TRBD1. The CDR3 has 14 amino acids. Germline lookup yields CDR1 SQVTM and CDR2 ANQGSEA. J gave up 5 bases and V 4 bases, and 10 bases lay outside the gene matches. In DNA form, the CDR3 reads TGCAGCGTTGCACTTGACAGGGCTAGGGAGACCCAGTACTTC. Its protein is CSVALDRARETQYF.